One sample yielded the 24 T cell receptor beta chains listed below, sequenced in a study of vaccination effects on CD4 cells after COVID-19. Assay used: immunoSEQ multiplex PCR; TCRdb lists only in-frame clones, some missing. The repertoire includes 65,000 to 70,000 clones, 76% of them detected once, and around 0.95% sits in the top ten. These receptors have no known antigen. Antigen-specific CD4+ T cell clonotypes were called by their expansion after viral peptide-pool culture in ViraFEST. Culture lasted 10 days before CD4+ T cell isolation. Each participant was administered two doses of either the BNT162b2 or the mRNA-1273 vaccine. The sample consisted of CD4+ T cells from PBMCs cultured with HCoV-OC43 spike peptides, taken after COVID-19 vaccination. Subset meaning: HCoV-OC43 spike overlapping peptide pool stimulation. These receptors originate from a human donor who received a COVID-19 vaccine.

This clone was observed a handful of times. J is TRBJ2-5 and V is TRBV6-4; weak D call: TRBD2 (5 bases). Germline V gene lookup returns CDR1 MRHNA and CDR2 SNTAGT. This CDR3 is built from 14 residues. V dropped 5 bases and J dropped 1 base, with 11 bases sitting between them. This CDR3 is CASSPTRGQETQYF. CDR3 nucleotides: TGTGCCAGCAGTCCTACCCGGGGCCAAGAGACCCAGTACTTC.

CDR3 sequence reads: CAWGPPPDRSYTF. The CDR3 bases are TGTGCCTGGGGGCCGCCCCCAGACAGGAGCTACACCTTC. The J gene is TRBJ1-2, the V gene TRBV30, with D perhaps TRBD1 (6 bases). V lost 5 bases to trimming and J lost 9 bases, with 19 bases between them. In germline, CDR1 is GTSNPN, CDR2 SVGIG (reference sequence). This CDR3 spans 13 amino acids.

This chain connects TRBV20-1 to TRBJ1-4; D is perhaps TRBD1 (5 bases). V lost 3 bases and J 12 bases, leaving 11 bases between the germline ends. The length of the CDR3 is 11 residues. Germline CDR1 reads DFQATT; CDR2 reads SNEGSKA (reference sequence). In DNA, the CDR3 is TGCAGTGCTAGTCATCAGGGTGAACTGTTTTTT. Translated, it gives CSASHQGELFF.

This chain uses TRBV15 with TRBJ2-3; 15 bases match TRBD2. Germline V gene data show CDR1 as LNHNV and CDR2 as YYDKDF (reference sequence). V shed 3 bases and J 3 bases; nucleotides not matched to a gene: 7. The CDR3 covers 18 residues. The CDR3 DNA follows: TGTGCCACCAGCAGGGGGACTAGCGGGGGGCAATCAACAGATACGCAGTATTTT. This gives the protein CATSRGTSGGQSTDTQYF. Full variable domain (missing parts from reference TRBV15 and TRBJ2-3): DAMVIQNPRYQVTQFGKPVTLSCSQTLNHNVMYWYQQKSSQAPKLLFHYYDKDFNNEADTPDNFQSRRPNTSFCFLDIRSPGLGDTAMYLCATSRGTSGGQSTDTQYFGPGTRLTVL.

The chain combines TRBV21-1 with TRBJ2-7; no check of the table's D call, TRBD1, against the DNA was made. TRBV21-1 is given as a pseudogene. CDR3 size: 20 residues. CDR3 sequence: CASSESLAGTGGTGSYEQYV. Written as DNA, the CDR3 is TGTGCCAGCAGCGAAAGCCTCGCCGGGACAGGGGGCACGGGCTCCTACGAGCAGTACGTC.

This chain uses TRBV7-3 with TRBJ2-1, with 11 bases fitting TRBD2. The J segment lost 4 bases and the V segment lost 5 bases, leaving 10 bases of the junction unmatched. Germline loops: CDR1 SGHTA, CDR2 FQGTGA. The CDR3 has 17 residues. In DNA, the CDR3 is TGTGCCAGCAGCCCGAAGCCTACTAGCGGGGGATACAATGAGCAGTTCTTC. Encoded protein: CASSPKPTSGGYNEQFF.

V gene TRBV19 combines with J gene TRBJ2-3; tentatively, D is TRBD2 (6 bases). Germline V gives CDR1 LNHDA, CDR2 SQIVND (reference sequence). The CDR3 is 16 residues long. Deletions cut 7 bases from V and 4 bases from J, with 21 bases between. In DNA form, the CDR3 reads TGTGCCAGTACCATAGGAGGGCTTCTCCTGGCAGATACGCAGTATTTT. Translation: CASTIGGLLLADTQYF.

This chain links TRBV6-6 with TRBJ1-6; tentatively, D is TRBD1 (5 bases). The CDR3 has 13 residues. Trimming pared 10 bases from V and 8 bases from J, leaving 15 bases between. Germline values: CDR1 MNHNY, CDR2 SVGAGI (reference sequence). CDR3 sequence (DNA): TGTGCCACCGCGCCGGGGGTTTATTCACCCCTCCACTTT. It is translated as CATAPGVYSPLHF.

The rearrangement joins TRBV19 to TRBJ1-4; maybe TRBD1 (6 bases). V was shortened by 1 base and J by 3 bases, with 9 bases between the two germline ends. Germline loops: CDR1 LNHDA, CDR2 SQIVND (reference sequence). The CDR3 covers 15 residues. The CDR3 here is CASSIGRGANEKLFF. CDR3 DNA sequence: TGTGCCAGTAGTATAGGCAGGGGTGCTAATGAAAAACTGTTTTTT. Full variable domain (remainder filled in from reference TRBV19 and TRBJ1-4): DGGITQSPKYLFRKEGQNVTLSCEQNLNHDAMYWYRQDPGQGLRLIYYSQIVNDFQKGDIAEGYSVSREKKESFPLTVTSAQKNPTAFYLCASSIGRGANEKLFFGSGTQLSVL.

This clone is a singleton in its sample. The chain couples TRBV19 to TRBJ1-5, with unresolved D. Germline values: CDR1 LNHDA, CDR2 SQIVND (reference sequence). V lost 3 bases to trimming and J lost 2 bases, with 11 bases between them. The CDR3 sequence is 15 residues long. The DNA of the CDR3 is TGTGCCAGTAGTATGGAAGGTGCCGGCAATCAGCCCCAGCATTTT. Translated, it gives CASSMEGAGNQPQHF. Full variable domain (rest looked up from reference TRBV19 and TRBJ1-5): DGGITQSPKYLFRKEGQNVTLSCEQNLNHDAMYWYRQDPGQGLRLIYYSQIVNDFQKGDIAEGYSVSREKKESFPLTVTSAQKNPTAFYLCASSMEGAGNQPQHFGDGTRLSIL.

Written as DNA, the CDR3 is TGTGCCACCAGTGATCCAAGGACAGGGGGGGGCTACACCTTC. Its translation: CATSDPRTGGGYTF. The chain has TRBV24-1 and TRBJ1-2; TRBD1 matches 10 bases. The CDR3 spans 14 residues. The V segment lost 3 bases and the J segment 8 bases; nucleotides outside the gene matches: 5. Germline V gene data show CDR1 as KGHDR and CDR2 as SFDVKD.

V usage is TRBV18 and J usage is TRBJ2-1; 10 bases align to TRBD2. Germline lookup yields CDR1 KGHSH and CDR2 LQKENI. V shed 3 bases and J 0 bases; nucleotides not matched to a gene: 2. The CDR3 has 16 residues. In DNA form, the CDR3 reads TGTGCCAGCTCACCCTCTAGCGGGGGCTCCTACAATGAGCAGTTCTTC. Its protein product is CASSPSSGGSYNEQFF.

The gene calls are TRBV5-3 and TRBJ1-2, with D hard to call. TRBV5-3 is an ORF, and what it does is uncertain. This CDR3 comprises 14 residues. The germline V and J ends were trimmed by 1 base and 5 bases, with 12 bases remaining between them. CDR3: CARSLSAFEYGYTF. In DNA, the CDR3 is TGTGCCAGAAGCTTGTCGGCTTTTGAGTATGGCTACACCTTC.

V is TRBV6-4 and J is TRBJ2-5; D unresolved. V lost 2 bases to trimming and J lost 10 bases, with 2 bases between them. CDR1 MRHNA and CDR2 SNTAGT come from the germline V gene. This CDR3 is built from 9 residues. The CDR3: CASSDRQYF. The CDR3 nucleotides are TGTGCCAGCAGTGACCGCCAGTACTTC.

The genes are TRBV21-1 and TRBJ1-5. TRBV21-1 is a pseudogene. This CDR3 has 18 residues. In nucleotides, the CDR3 is TGTGCCAGCAGCAAAGAGGATTCCAGGTGGGGGTGCGATCAGCCCCAGCATTTT. Translated, it gives CASSKEDSRWGCDQPQHF.

The chain joins TRBV2 to TRBJ2-3; 9 nucleotides line up with TRBD2. The length of the CDR3 is 15 residues. Germline CDR1 is SNHLY and CDR2 is FYNNEI. V lost 6 bases and J lost 0; bases outside the gene matches: 4. This chain's CDR3 is CASRRGGVSTDTQYF. In nucleotides, the CDR3 is TGTGCCAGCAGACGCGGGGGGGTTAGCACAGATACGCAGTATTTT.

V gene TRBV7-8 combines with J gene TRBJ1-2; 7 bases align to TRBD1. The V gene end was trimmed by 5 bases and the J gene end by 7 bases; junction bases not matched to a gene: 19. This CDR3 spans 17 amino acids. Germline V gene lookup returns CDR1 SGHVS and CDR2 FQNEAQ. CDR3 coding DNA: TGTGCCAGCAGCCCGGGGACAGTATCCTCCGCGTATGGTGGCTACACCTTC. Translation gives CASSPGTVSSAYGGYTF.

V usage is TRBV25-1 and J usage is TRBJ1-4; D remains unclear. In germline, CDR1 is MGHDK, CDR2 SYGVNS. Trimming shortened V by 6 bases and J by 5 bases, and 4 bases separated the two germline ends. There are 11 residues in the CDR3. The CDR3 region has the DNA TGTGCCAGCAGGGTGAATGAAAAACTGTTTTTT. Its protein is CASRVNEKLFF.

This clone was seen more than once but under ten times. V usage is TRBV5-1 and J usage is TRBJ2-2; D not resolved. The germline V gene encodes CDR1 SGHRS and CDR2 YFSETQ. V lost 4 bases to trimming and J lost 4 bases, with 8 bases between them. The CDR3 covers 13 residues. The CDR3 DNA reads TGCGCCAGCAGCAAGGGATTCACCGGGGAGCTGTTTTTT. Protein: CASSKGFTGELFF. Drawing the rest from reference TRBV5-1 and TRBJ2-2, the complete variable domain is KAGVTQTPRYLIKTRGQQVTLSCSPISGHRSVSWYQQTPGQGLQFLFEYFSETQRNKGNFPGRFSGRQFSNSRSEMNVSTLELGDSALYLCASSKGFTGELFFGEGSRLTVL.

This clone was seen a single time. The V call is TRBV5-1, the J call TRBJ1-2; possible D gene TRBD1, 6 bases. Looked up from germline, CDR1 is SGHRS and CDR2 is YFSETQ. V was pared by 3 bases and J by 0 bases, with 12 bases between. This CDR3 is built from 15 residues. Here the CDR3 DNA reads TGCGCCAGCAGCTCCTTTCAGGGGTCTAACTATGGCTACACCTTC. The encoded protein is CASSSFQGSNYGYTF. The whole variable domain, remainder taken from reference TRBV5-1 and TRBJ1-2, is KAGVTQTPRYLIKTRGQQVTLSCSPISGHRSVSWYQQTPGQGLQFLFEYFSETQRNKGNFPGRFSGRQFSNSRSEMNVSTLELGDSALYLCASSSFQGSNYGYTFGSGTRLTVV.

J is TRBJ2-1 and V is TRBV20-1; a possible D gene is TRBD2 (6 bases). Germline V gene sequence: CDR1 DFQATT, CDR2 SNEGSKA (reference sequence). The CDR3 is 15 amino acids. Trimming pared 3 bases from V and 5 bases from J, leaving 17 bases between. The CDR3, as DNA: TGCAGTGCTAGTAAGGCCCTAGCGTTAGACAATGAGCAGTTCTTC. It translates to CSASKALALDNEQFF.

V usage is TRBV2 and J usage is TRBJ2-3; the D gene is possibly TRBD1 (5 bases). Germline CDR1 reads SNHLY; CDR2 reads FYNNEI. This CDR3 comprises 14 residues. The V gene lost 8 bases and the J gene lost 1 base, with 13 bases spanning the gap. This CDR3 reads CASQWGQGTDTQYF. CDR3 nucleotides: TGTGCCAGCCAATGGGGCCAGGGCACAGATACGCAGTATTTT.

The CDR3 coding sequence is TGTGCCAGCACCACCGCGGCGGGGGGAGAGACCCAGTACTTC. This encodes CASTTAAGGETQYF. The genes are TRBV28 and TRBJ2-5, with TRBD2 identical over 8 bases. V was clipped by 7 bases and J by 4 bases; unmatched bases: 8. Germline V lookup: CDR1 MDHEN, CDR2 SYDVKM. The CDR3 runs 14 residues.

This clone was seen a single time. V usage is TRBV4-1 and J usage is TRBJ1-5; TRBD1 matches at 8 bases. Trimming at V came to 2 bases and at J to 1 base, leaving 4 bases not matched to a gene. This CDR3 spans 16 amino acids. From germline, CDR1 is MGHRA and CDR2 YSYEKL. CDR3 nucleotide sequence: TGCGCCAGCAGCCAAACTCGACAGGGGAGCAATCAGCCCCAGCATTTT. This gives the protein CASSQTRQGSNQPQHF.